The 21 T cell receptor beta chains below were found in one sample sequenced in a study of shared clonotypes between healthy human individuals. Clones were read by immunoSEQ multiplex PCR, and TCRdb kept only the in-frame ones, dropping some. In the table there are about 2,100,000 clones, approximately 94% of which are singletons. Naive CD8 cells were CD45RO-negative, positively selected for CCR7, excluding terminally differentiated effector memory CD45RA+ cells. The sample was naive CD8+ T cells from PBMCs. The receptor set was obtained from a man aged 18 to 30 in good health. Some clones in this sample may be carry-over from other donors' samples.

This sequence joins TRBV5-6 and TRBJ2-7, with D unclear. CDR3 size: 15 residues. V was trimmed by 2 bases and J by 5 bases, leaving 17 bases between them. The germline V gene has CDR1 SGHDT and CDR2 YYEEEE. Written as DNA, the CDR3 is TGTGCCAGCAGCTTTGGTGTTTGGGATGGAAACGAGCAGTACTTC. Translating it yields CASSFGVWDGNEQYF.

The CDR3 sequence: CASSQRGQGFFHEQYF. The CDR3 nucleotides read TGTGCCAGCAGTCAGCGCGGACAGGGTTTTTTCCACGAGCAGTACTTC. V gene TRBV27 combines with J gene TRBJ2-7; 8 positions match TRBD1. J was trimmed by 5 bases and V by 5 bases; bases with no gene match: 14. The germline gives CDR1 MNHEY, CDR2 SMNVEV (reference sequence). This CDR3 comprises 16 residues.

The chain is built from TRBV29-1 and TRBJ1-5; TRBD1 aligns across 7 bases. The CDR3 is 13 residues long. Germline V CDR1 and CDR2: SQVTM, ANQGSEA. Germline trimming cut 5 bases from V and 6 bases from J; bases unmatched to any gene: 7. CDR3 bases: TGCAGCGTTCAAAAGGGGGCAGGTCAGCCCCAGCATTTT. It is translated as CSVQKGAGQPQHF.

This clone showed up just a few times. This sequence joins TRBV6-6 and TRBJ1-5; D may be TRBD1 (6 bases). The CDR3 loop spans 15 amino acids. The germline V and J ends were trimmed by 0 bases and 3 bases, with 9 bases remaining between them. In germline, CDR1 is MNHNY, CDR2 SVGAGI (reference sequence). The CDR3 region has the DNA TGTGCCAGCAGTTACTCATCAGGGGACAATCAGCCCCAGCATTTT. It is translated as CASSYSSGDNQPQHF.

The chain joins TRBV29-1 to TRBJ2-1, with no clear D. This CDR3 region has 14 residues. The germline V gene has CDR1 SQVTM and CDR2 ANQGSEA. V lost 1 base to trimming and J lost 8 bases, with 15 bases between them. The CDR3 DNA reads as TGCAGCGTTGAAGGGCCCGACCGGATCTATGAGCAGTTCTTC. Its protein is CSVEGPDRIYEQFF.

This chain links TRBV4-3 with TRBJ2-1; 7 nucleotides agree with TRBD2. V was pared by 1 base and J by 5 bases, with 11 bases of the junction left unmatched. The V gene's germline CDR1 is LGHNA and CDR2 YSLEER. CDR3 size: 17 residues. The CDR3 sequence is CASSQGILRELDNEQFF. DNA of the CDR3: TGCGCCAGCAGCCAAGGAATCTTGCGGGAGTTGGACAATGAGCAGTTCTTC.

Note on this clone: Other DNA sequences in this sample translate to the same CDR3. The CDR3 loop reads CASSLGSGANYGYTF. In DNA, the CDR3 is TGTGCCAGCAGCTTAGGGTCAGGGGCGAACTATGGCTACACCTTC. The chain links TRBV7-9 to TRBJ1-2; a possible D gene is TRBD1 (6 bases). The germline CDR1 and CDR2 sequences are SEHNR and FQNEAQ (reference sequence). The CDR3 sequence is 15 residues long. Trimming removed 1 base at V and 2 bases at J, with 11 bases between. Complete variable domain (other parts from reference TRBV7-9 and TRBJ1-2): DTGVSQNPRHKITKRGQNVTFRCDPISEHNRLYWYRQTLGQGPEFLTYFQNEAQLEKSRLLSDRFSAERPKGSFSTLEIQRTEQGDSAMYLCASSLGSGANYGYTFGSGTRLTVV.

The rearrangement joins TRBV28 to TRBJ2-1, with TRBD2 matching over 7 bases. CDR3 length: 15 amino acids. Trimming took 8 bases from V and 8 from J; bases not matched to a gene: 15. Germline loops: CDR1 MDHEN, CDR2 SYDVKM. CDR3 DNA sequence: TGTGCCAGCGCTCCTTTGCGGGGAGGGCCCTATGAGCAGTTCTTC. This sequence encodes CASAPLRGGPYEQFF.

The gene calls are TRBV9 and TRBJ2-4; 9 bases align to TRBD1. J lost 4 bases, V lost 3 bases, and 5 bases had no gene match. CDR1 SGDLS and CDR2 YYNGEE come from the germline V gene. The CDR3 is made up of 15 amino acids. In nucleotides, the CDR3 is TGTGCCAGCAGCGGGAACGGGACAGGGAAAAACATTCAGTACTTC. The encoded protein is CASSGNGTGKNIQYF.

This sequence joins TRBV7-4 and TRBJ2-7, with 8 bases fitting TRBD1. J was trimmed by 6 bases and V by 0 bases; bases with no gene match: 7. Per germline, CDR1 SGHVT and CDR2 SQSDAQ. The CDR3 loop spans 15 amino acids. CDR3 coding DNA: TGTGCCAGCAGCTTAGCGGAGGACAGGGCGGCCGAGCAGTACTTC. Protein product: CASSLAEDRAAEQYF.

The V call is TRBV28, the J call TRBJ1-1, with 7 bases identical to TRBD1. CDR1 is MDHEN and CDR2 is SYDVKM in the germline V gene. The CDR3 consists of 14 residues. The J segment lost 4 bases and the V segment lost 2 bases, leaving 4 bases of the junction unmatched. CDR3 DNA: TGTGCCAGCAGTTTACAGGGACAGCTCACTGAAGCTTTCTTT. The encoded protein is CASSLQGQLTEAFF.

This clone showed up just a few times. The gene calls are TRBV19 and TRBJ1-2; no clear D gene. V lost 5 bases, J lost 7 bases, and 20 bases lay in between. CDR1 and CDR2 from the germline V gene are LNHDA and SQIVND (reference sequence). The CDR3 is 15 residues long. In DNA, the CDR3 is TGTGCCAGTAGTGTGCCTGGGGAATCGAGGGCTGGCTACACCTTC. Amino acids: CASSVPGESRAGYTF.

The rearrangement uses TRBV5-4 and TRBJ2-1, with D tentatively TRBD2 (6 bases). The germline V gene encodes CDR1 SGHNT and CDR2 YYREEE (reference sequence). The CDR3 has 14 amino acids. V gave up 4 bases and J gave up 8 bases, with 16 bases separating them. CDR3 amino acids: CASSGIREADEQFF. In DNA, the CDR3 is TGTGCCAGCAGCGGGATTAGGGAGGCCGATGAGCAGTTCTTC.

This chain connects TRBV6-5 to TRBJ1-5; D unclear. With 2 bases removed from V and 3 bases from J, the gap between germline ends came to 14 bases. This CDR3 region has 16 residues. Per germline, CDR1 MNHEY and CDR2 SVGAGI. Written as DNA, the CDR3 is TGTGCCAGCAGTTACCGTCTTCCCGTCCCCAATCAGCCCCAGCATTTT. Its translation is CASSYRLPVPNQPQHF.

The V gene is TRBV28, the J gene TRBJ2-7; tentatively, D is TRBD1 (6 bases). This CDR3 comprises 13 residues. Germline V gene lookup returns CDR1 MDHEN and CDR2 SYDVKM. V was clipped by 4 bases and J by 6 bases, with 13 bases between them. The CDR3 spells CASSWTAGFEQYF. CDR3 nucleotides: TGTGCCAGCAGTTGGACAGCCGGCTTCGAGCAGTACTTC.

The chain couples TRBV7-9 to TRBJ2-7; D perhaps matches TRBD2 (7 bases). Germline V lookup: CDR1 SEHNR, CDR2 FQNEAQ (reference sequence). V shed 1 base and J shed 5 bases, with 12 bases lying between them. The CDR3 is made up of 14 amino acids. The CDR3 sequence is CASSLVGGPDEQYF. For the CDR3, the DNA is TGTGCCAGCAGCTTAGTGGGGGGGCCTGACGAGCAGTACTTC.

Concerning this clone itself: Different DNA sequences within this sample yield the same CDR3. V gene TRBV27 combines with J gene TRBJ2-7, with D hard to call. The CDR3 has 12 amino acids. Trimming pared 6 bases from V and 2 bases from J, leaving 8 bases between. The V gene's germline CDR1 is MNHEY and CDR2 SMNVEV (reference sequence). The CDR3 here is CASSNSPYEQYF. The CDR3 DNA sequence: TGTGCCAGCAGCAACAGTCCCTACGAGCAGTACTTC.

The rearrangement joins TRBV11-2 to TRBJ2-5; D uncertain. V dropped 1 base and J dropped 2 bases, with 11 bases sitting between them. CDR1 is SGHAT and CDR2 is FQNNGV in the germline V gene. The CDR3 runs 15 residues. The CDR3 spells CASSLGVGSQETQYF. In DNA form, the CDR3 reads TGTGCCAGCAGCTTAGGTGTGGGGTCTCAAGAGACCCAGTACTTC. Full variable domain (missing parts from reference TRBV11-2 and TRBJ2-5): EAGVAQSPRYKIIEKRQSVAFWCNPISGHATLYWYQQILGQGPKLLIQFQNNGVVDDSQLPKDRFSAERLKGVDSTLKIQPAKLEDSAVYLCASSLGVGSQETQYFGPGTRLLVL.

The V gene is TRBV11-2, the J gene TRBJ2-7, with 9 bases fitting TRBD1. The CDR3 length is 18 residues. J lost 0 bases, V lost 4 bases, and 13 bases had no gene match. Germline assignment: CDR1 SGHAT and CDR2 FQNNGV. Here the CDR3 reads CASSSHRRTGELSYEQYF. The CDR3 DNA reads TGTGCCAGCAGCTCCCATCGACGGACAGGGGAACTCTCCTACGAGCAGTACTTC.

The chain employs TRBV28 and TRBJ1-1; D remains unclear. CDR3 size: 13 residues. Germline-derived CDR1 and CDR2 are MDHEN and SYDVKM. V was trimmed by 3 bases and J by 5 bases, leaving 10 bases between them. Here the CDR3 DNA reads TGTGCCAGCAGTTTTCGATTAGGAACTGAAGCTTTCTTT. This sequence encodes CASSFRLGTEAFF.

Concerning this clone: Other nucleotide sequences in the sample specify the same CDR3. The rearrangement joins TRBV9 to TRBJ1-5; D might be TRBD1 (5 bases). Trimming shortened V by 3 bases and J by 1 base, and 11 bases separated the two germline ends. Germline V gene data show CDR1 as SGDLS and CDR2 as YYNGEE. The CDR3 spans 15 residues. The CDR3 nucleotides are TGTGCCAGCAGCGGGGGGGGAGTGAGCAATCAGCCCCAGCATTTT. This encodes CASSGGGVSNQPQHF.